The following is a TCR beta chain sequence with its context. The data originate from a study of shared clonotypes between healthy human individuals. The table came from immunoSEQ multiplex PCR; TCRdb's copy has only in-frame clones and leaves some out. The sample carries hundreds of thousands of clones, around 95% recorded once. Naive CD8 cells, CD45RO-negative and positively selected for CCR7, excluded terminally differentiated effector memory CD45RA+ cells. The CDR3 contains 15 residues. Per germline, CDR1 MNHNY and CDR2 SVGAGI (reference sequence). J gave up 6 bases and V 2 bases, and 5 bases lay outside the gene matches.

The specimen sequenced was naive CD8+ T cells sorted from blood. The chain joins TRBV6-6 to TRBJ1-5; TRBD1 matches 9 bases. This clonotype originated in a woman aged 25 to 39 in good health. The CDR3 loop is CASSYGTGSSQPQHF. The CDR3 nucleotides read TGTGCCAGCAGTTACGGGACAGGGAGTAGTCAGCCCCAGCATTTT.